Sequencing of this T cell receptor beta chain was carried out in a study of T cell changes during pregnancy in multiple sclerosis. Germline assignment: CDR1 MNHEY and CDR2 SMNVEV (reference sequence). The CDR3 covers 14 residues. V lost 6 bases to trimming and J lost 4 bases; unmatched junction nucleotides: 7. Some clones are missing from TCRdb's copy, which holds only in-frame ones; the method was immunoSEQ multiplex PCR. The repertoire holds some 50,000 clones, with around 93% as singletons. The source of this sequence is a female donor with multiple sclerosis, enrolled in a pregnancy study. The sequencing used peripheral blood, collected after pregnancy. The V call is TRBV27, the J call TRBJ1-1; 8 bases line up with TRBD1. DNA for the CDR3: TGTGCCAGCAGAACAGGGGGGTGGGTCACTGAAGCTTTCTTT. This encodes CASRTGGWVTEAFF.